Shown below are 4 T cell receptor beta chains from a single sample sequenced in a study of human T cells and chemical hapten exposure. One entry per CDR3 protein results from TCRdb running MiXCR on the RACE reads. This repertoire shows 190,000 or so distinct CDR3 sequences, more than 20% found once; its top ten account for about 2.3%. Time point specified: patch test 3, about 24 weeks after DPC sensitization. Treatment of the sample: therapeutic diphenylcyclopropenone sensitization with weekly scalp DPC. This sample comprised whole blood, obtained in connection with sensitization to the hapten diphenylcyclopropenone (DPC). These receptors came from a woman in her forties with alopecia areata. Some clones in this sample may be carry-over from other donors' samples.

In this sample, this clonotype turned up a few times. V and J are TRBV24-1 and TRBJ2-7, with unresolved D. The CDR3 has 11 amino acids. V was trimmed by 3 bases and J by 5 bases, leaving 4 bases between them. In germline, CDR1 is KGHDR, CDR2 SFDVKD. CDR3 loop: CATSDLNEQYF. DNA of the CDR3: TGTGCCACCAGTGATCTGAACGAGCAGTACTTC.

The V gene is TRBV6-6, the J gene TRBJ2-2; D may match TRBD1 or TRBD2 (5 bases each). The CDR3 is 12 amino acids. Deletions cut 6 bases from V and 6 bases from J, with 8 bases between. CDR1 and CDR2 (germline): MNHNY, SVGAGI (reference sequence). Here the CDR3 reads CASSPGPGELFF. The CDR3 DNA reads TGTGCCAGCAGCCCGGGGCCCGGGGAGCTGTTTTTT.

This clonotype was detected only a few times. The genes are TRBV5-1 and TRBJ2-1; 10 nucleotides line up with TRBD2. This CDR3 has 15 residues. Germline V gene lookup returns CDR1 SGHRS and CDR2 YFSETQ. J was trimmed by 5 bases and V by 4 bases; bases with no gene match: 6. The CDR3 loop is CASSPLAGVDNEQFF. In nucleotides, the CDR3 is TGCGCCAGCAGCCCCCTAGCGGGAGTTGACAATGAGCAGTTCTTC.

This clonotype was observed at least ten times. CDR3 nucleotides: TGTGCCAGCTCGTGGGGGGGAAAAGCTTTCTTT. This translates into CASSWGGKAFF. The rearrangement joins TRBV7-8 to TRBJ1-1, with D tentatively TRBD1 (5 bases). The germline V and J ends were trimmed by 8 bases and 9 bases, with 13 bases remaining between them. Germline loops: CDR1 SGHVS, CDR2 FQNEAQ. There are 11 residues in the CDR3.